A selection of T cell receptor beta chains follows, all from one sample in a study of cytomegalovirus exposure and HLA in healthy donors. The assay was immunoSEQ multiplex PCR, and TCRdb's table has in-frame clones only and misses some. The table records around 250,000 clones, around 90% of them present only once. The sample consisted of PBMCs. These receptors all stem from a young woman in good health and CMV-seronegative. Both conserved end residues are trimmed from each CDR3.

v_call: TRBV5-1; j_call: TRBJ1-4; cdr3_aa: ASSFGEVANEKLF
v_call: TRBV28; j_call: TRBJ2-1; cdr3_aa: AARGNEQF
v_call: TRBV7-9; j_call: TRBJ1-1; cdr3_aa: ASSLVLISEAF
v_call: TRBV6-6; j_call: TRBJ2-1; cdr3_aa: ASSYGRGGPYNEQF
v_call: TRBV7-8; j_call: TRBJ1-2; cdr3_aa: ASSSEDRTYGYT
v_call: TRBV6-5; j_call: TRBJ2-1; cdr3_aa: ASSYSAGPYNEQF
v_call: TRBV29-1; j_call: TRBJ2-3; cdr3_aa: SVDASGDSTDTQY
v_call: TRBV4-1; j_call: TRBJ2-2; cdr3_aa: ASSPMVNTGELF
v_call: TRBV28; j_call: TRBJ2-7; cdr3_aa: ATRLGGPYEQY
v_call: TRBV7-9; j_call: TRBJ1-3; cdr3_aa: ASSQGDTIY
v_call: TRBV9; j_call: TRBJ1-3; cdr3_aa: ASTGSGNTIY
v_call: TRBV10-2; j_call: TRBJ2-7; cdr3_aa: ASRWRVGYEQY
v_call: TRBV5-1; j_call: TRBJ1-3; cdr3_aa: ASSSGTGLGSGNTIY
v_call: TRBV6-4; j_call: TRBJ1-2; cdr3_aa: ASSDTGSRRYT
v_call: TRBV2; j_call: TRBJ2-7; cdr3_aa: ASSVFRESEQY
v_call: TRBV7-2; j_call: TRBJ2-5; cdr3_aa: ASSKDRQETQY
v_call: TRBV4-3; j_call: TRBJ1-2; cdr3_aa: ASSQDLEEGANGYT
v_call: TRBV7-9; j_call: TRBJ1-1; cdr3_aa: ASTNSIRDLNTEAF
v_call: TRBV6-6; j_call: TRBJ2-1; cdr3_aa: ASSYSTYNEQF
v_call: TRBV19; j_call: TRBJ1-2; cdr3_aa: ASSITDASGYT
v_call: TRBV7-6; j_call: TRBJ1-5; cdr3_aa: ASSLSGWGNQPQH
v_call: TRBV4-3; j_call: TRBJ1-6; cdr3_aa: ASSQEGEFNSPLH
v_call: TRBV14; j_call: TRBJ1-2; cdr3_aa: ASSRQVAAPNYGYT
v_call: TRBV10-3; j_call: TRBJ1-5; cdr3_aa: ATLDRDVGNQPQH
v_call: TRBV28; j_call: TRBJ2-3; cdr3_aa: ASSPPAQGSDTQY
v_call: TRBV30; j_call: TRBJ2-7; cdr3_aa: AWSKREKSSYEQY
v_call: TRBV28; j_call: TRBJ2-7; cdr3_aa: ASSWPRTEVGYEQY
v_call: TRBV6-4; j_call: TRBJ2-1; cdr3_aa: ASRTSGGAYVEQF
v_call: TRBV7-9; j_call: TRBJ2-3; cdr3_aa: ASSLDDYSTDTQY
v_call: TRBV6-1; j_call: TRBJ2-5; cdr3_aa: ASSEVEGALQETQY